This paragraph covers one T cell receptor (beta chain) sequence. Germline CDR1 KGHSH, CDR2 LQKENI. The CDR3 is 14 amino acids. J gave up 6 bases and V 3 bases, and 4 bases lay outside the gene matches. The entry originates in a study of blood T cell repertoires in COVID-19. About the study: From T cells, B-cell-depleted T cells, or PBMCs came the material, which was cDNA or gDNA.

Seattle-derived patients entered the study during active infection and were followed longitudinally. Sequencing was performed with immunoSEQ multiplex PCR; in TCRdb, only in-frame clones are kept and a portion is missing. The table has approximately 80,000 clones, approximately 85% seen once. This TCR derives from a man aged 45-65 years with COVID-19, enrolled during active disease. The J gene is TRBJ1-4, the V gene TRBV18; TRBD1 agrees at 7 bases. Input material: peripheral blood. The CDR3: CASSPARGDEKLFF. The CDR3 bases are TGTGCCAGCTCACCGGCCAGGGGGGATGAAAAACTGTTTTTT.